These 26 T cell receptor beta chains originate from one sample sequenced in a study of cytomegalovirus exposure and HLA in healthy donors. The PCR made use of 60 Vbeta and 13 Jbeta primers. Here immunoSEQ multiplex PCR was the method, and the copy in TCRdb shows in-frame clones only, minus some. This sample has some 130,000 clones, with about four fifths found just once. The material sequenced was PBMCs. These receptors were collected from a man aged 18 to 29 in good health and CMV-seronegative.

The chain uses TRBV4-3 and TRBJ2-7; 10 bases agree with TRBD2. Unmatched junction bases numbered 5, after V lost 4 bases and J lost 2 bases. CDR1 is LGHNA and CDR2 is YSLEER in the germline V gene. This CDR3 contains 15 residues. CDR3 nucleotides: TGCGCCAGCAGCCGAGGACTAGCGGTCACCTACGAGCAGTACTTC. Its translation: CASSRGLAVTYEQYF.

V gene TRBV4-1 combines with J gene TRBJ2-7, with D possibly TRBD2 on 5 matching bases. The DNA end lines up better with TRBJ2-5; the J call may be wrong. The length of the CDR3 is 17 residues. Germline V gene sequence: CDR1 MGHRA, CDR2 YSYEKL. The CDR3 DNA follows: TGCGCCAGCAGCCAAAGGGCGGAACAGCGGATTGGAGAGACCCAGTACTTC. Its protein product is CASSQRAEQRIGETQYF.

The V and J genes are TRBV30 and TRBJ2-3, with a possible D match to TRBD1 (6 bases). Trimming removed 3 bases at V and 10 bases at J, with 17 bases between. From germline, CDR1 is GTSNPN and CDR2 SVGIG (reference sequence). The CDR3 totals 13 residues. CDR3 coding DNA: TGTGCCTGGAGCGGCCGGGACACCGTTCCGCAGTATTTT. Amino acid sequence: CAWSGRDTVPQYF.

This chain links TRBV2 with TRBJ1-6, with D unresolved. The CDR3 contains 14 residues. CDR1 is SNHLY, CDR2 FYNNEI, per germline. Trimming shortened V by 8 bases and J by 3 bases, and 11 bases separated the two germline ends. For the CDR3, the DNA is TGTGCCAGCGTGGAGGGCGTCTATAATTCACCCCTCCACTTT. It codes for CASVEGVYNSPLHF.

This chain uses TRBV11-2 with TRBJ1-2; 10 bases fit TRBD1. CDR1 and CDR2 from the germline V gene are SGHAT and FQNNGV. Germline trimming cut 5 bases from V and 4 bases from J; bases unmatched to any gene: 4. The CDR3 sequence is 14 residues long. This CDR3 is CASSPRDRGYGYTF. The CDR3, as DNA: TGTGCCAGCAGCCCGCGGGACAGGGGCTATGGCTACACCTTC.

The gene calls are TRBV19 and TRBJ2-6, with TRBD1 matching 9 bases. Germline loops: CDR1 LNHDA, CDR2 SQIVND (reference sequence). This CDR3 region has 16 residues. V gave up 8 bases and J gave up 1 base; unmatched junction bases: 6. The CDR3 loop is CASDRGSVSGANVLTF. CDR3 sequence (DNA): TGTGCCAGTGACAGGGGGAGCGTGTCTGGGGCCAACGTCCTGACTTTC.

The chain has TRBV30 and TRBJ2-7, with D uncertain. The V gene lost 0 bases and the J gene lost 2 bases, with 11 bases spanning the gap. This CDR3 contains 14 residues. Germline CDR1 is GTSNPN and CDR2 is SVGIG (reference sequence). As DNA, the CDR3 is TGTGCCTGGAGTGTACGAGTCGCCCCCTACGAGCAGTACTTC. Its translation is CAWSVRVAPYEQYF.

The V and J genes are TRBV27 and TRBJ2-2; the match to TRBD2 covers 7 bases. In germline, CDR1 is MNHEY, CDR2 SMNVEV (reference sequence). Trimming cost V 2 bases and J 4 bases; bases outside gene matches: 4. CDR3 size: 15 residues. CDR3 residues: CASSLRRESTGELFF. DNA for the CDR3: TGTGCCAGCAGTTTACGGCGGGAGTCCACCGGGGAGCTGTTTTTT.

With respect to this clone: One end of the junction does not line up with germline, which may come from a read error. The chain combines TRBV13 with TRBJ2-7; perhaps TRBD1 as D (6 bases). This CDR3 contains 14 residues. The germline CDR1 and CDR2 sequences are PRHDT and FYEKMQ (reference sequence). The CDR3 nucleotides read TGTGCCAGCAGCCTAGGCTCAGGGGATTACGAGCAGTACTTC. It encodes CASSLGSGDYEQYF.

The V call is TRBV11-2, the J call TRBJ2-3; 7 bases are shared with TRBD2. CDR3 length: 17 residues. Germline V gene sequence: CDR1 SGHAT, CDR2 FQNNGV. J lost 1 base, V lost 5 bases, and 12 bases had no gene match. The CDR3 bases are TGTGCCAGCAGCAGTACTAGCGTCACTAGGGGCACAGATACGCAGTATTTT. This codes for CASSSTSVTRGTDTQYF.

This clone was counted a few times. CDR3 sequence (DNA): TGTGCCAGCAGAGTCAGGAACAGGGGGTGCGGCTACACCTTC. It is translated as CASRVRNRGCGYTF. The chain has TRBV6-5 and TRBJ1-2, with 8 bases lining up with TRBD1. This CDR3 is built from 14 residues. Germline values: CDR1 MNHEY, CDR2 SVGAGI. V was clipped by 6 bases and J by 8 bases; unmatched bases: 11.

V and J are TRBV6-6 and TRBJ1-2, with TRBD1 matching over 9 bases. After removal of 4 bases from V and 8 bases from J, the junction contained 8 bases not matched to a gene. CDR1 and CDR2 (germline): MNHNY, SVGAGI (reference sequence). This CDR3 has 14 amino acids. In nucleotides, the CDR3 is TGTGCCAGCAGTTGGGACAGGGTATTGTGGGGCTACACCTTC. Amino acid sequence: CASSWDRVLWGYTF.

This chain uses TRBV5-8 with TRBJ2-1; TRBD2 matches at 7 bases. There are 13 residues in the CDR3. The trim removed 4 bases at V and 9 bases at J, leaving 7 bases unmatched. Germline CDR1 SGHTS, CDR2 YDEGEE. The chain's CDR3 is CASSPRLASEQFF. The CDR3 nucleotides are TGTGCCAGCAGCCCTCGACTAGCTAGTGAGCAGTTCTTC.

This clone has just a few counts. The chain is built from TRBV6-6 and TRBJ1-1; D not resolved. The length of the CDR3 is 12 residues. Germline CDR1 and CDR2: MNHNY and SVGAGI (reference sequence). The V gene lost 3 bases and the J gene lost 6 bases, with 8 bases spanning the gap. The CDR3 loop reads CASSYQVSEAFF. In DNA, the CDR3 is TGTGCCAGCAGTTATCAGGTCTCTGAAGCTTTCTTT.

This chain connects TRBV30 to TRBJ2-1; the match to TRBD2 covers 8 bases. In germline, CDR1 is GTSNPN, CDR2 SVGIG (reference sequence). CDR3 length: 18 amino acids. Losses at the gene ends were 4 bases for V and 3 bases for J; bases not matched to a gene: 17. The DNA for the CDR3 is TGTGCCTGGACGGGATGGACTAGCAGTGTCTCAGGCTACAATGAGCAGTTCTTC. It is translated as CAWTGWTSSVSGYNEQFF.

The rearrangement joins TRBV19 to TRBJ2-1; 7 bases align to TRBD1. This CDR3 is built from 13 residues. The germline CDR1 and CDR2 sequences are LNHDA and SQIVND (reference sequence). V shed 8 bases and J 10 bases; nucleotides not matched to a gene: 11. CDR3 nucleotide sequence: TGTGCCAGTCTGATGACAGGGCAGGACGAGCAGTTCTTC. Translation: CASLMTGQDEQFF.

The V gene is TRBV6-4, the J gene TRBJ1-2; weak D call: TRBD1 (5 bases). Germline-derived CDR1 and CDR2 are MRHNA and SNTAGT. The CDR3 runs to 15 residues. The V and J ends lost 6 bases and 3 bases respectively, with 17 bases between them. CDR3 DNA: TGTGCCAGCAGGCGGGACGGCCTTGGGGACTATGGCTACACCTTC. Its protein product is CASRRDGLGDYGYTF.

The genes are TRBV27 and TRBJ2-1, with no clear D. Germline lookup yields CDR1 MNHEY and CDR2 SMNVEV (reference sequence). The CDR3 has 11 residues. Trimming shortened V by 3 bases and J by 7 bases, and 4 bases separated the two germline ends. The chain's CDR3 is CASSFRNEQFF. For the CDR3, the DNA is TGTGCCAGCAGTTTTAGAAATGAGCAGTTCTTC.

The chain has TRBV5-1 and TRBJ2-5; D unresolved. The germline V gene has CDR1 SGHRS and CDR2 YFSETQ. V was cut by 0 bases and J by 2 bases, with 11 bases left in between. There are 15 residues in the CDR3. CDR3 sequence reads: CASSLVPDKQETQYF. CDR3 coding DNA: TGCGCCAGCAGCTTGGTACCAGATAAACAAGAGACCCAGTACTTC.

This sequence joins TRBV6-5 and TRBJ2-2; 10 bases match TRBD1. The CDR3 loop spans 15 amino acids. Germline CDR1 MNHEY, CDR2 SVGAGI. Trimming took 6 bases from V and 1 from J; bases not matched to a gene: 2. The CDR3 DNA sequence: TGTGCCAGCAGACGGGACAGGGGGAACACCGGGGAGCTGTTTTTT. Its translation: CASRRDRGNTGELFF.

The rearrangement joins TRBV19 to TRBJ2-7, with TRBD1 matching over 10 bases. After removal of 4 bases from V and 10 bases from J, the junction contained 10 bases not matched to a gene. The CDR3 covers 14 residues. In germline, CDR1 is LNHDA, CDR2 SQIVND (reference sequence). The CDR3 bases are TGTGCCAGTAGTACGGGGACAGGGGTCCCCGGCCAGTACTTC. Encoded protein: CASSTGTGVPGQYF.

This sequence joins TRBV15 and TRBJ2-1; 8 bases align to TRBD2. The ends lost 4 bases at V and 2 bases at J; junction bases unmatched: 1. The CDR3 runs 14 residues. Germline V lookup: CDR1 LNHNV, CDR2 YYDKDF (reference sequence). The CDR3 coding sequence is TGTGCCACCAGCATCGGGGGGGCCTACAATGAGCAGTTCTTC. It specifies CATSIGGAYNEQFF.

The rearrangement joins TRBV11-2 to TRBJ2-4; possibly TRBD2 for D (5 bases). Germline CDR1 reads SGHAT; CDR2 reads FQNNGV. This CDR3 spans 13 amino acids. V dropped 1 base and J dropped 8 bases, with 9 bases sitting between them. CDR3 in DNA: TGTGCCAGCAGCTTAGGGACCGGGGACATTCAGTACTTC. It is translated as CASSLGTGDIQYF.

A single count supports this clone. This chain joins TRBV2 and TRBJ1-4; a possible D gene is TRBD1 (5 bases). The CDR3 runs to 12 residues. Germline lookup yields CDR1 SNHLY and CDR2 FYNNEI. Trimming took 6 bases from V and 12 from J, leaving 14 bases between them. The CDR3 DNA is TGTGCCAGCAGGGAGACAGAATGTGAACTGTTTTTT. It encodes CASRETECELFF.

The rearrangement links TRBV4-1 to TRBJ1-5; 7 nucleotides align to TRBD1. The CDR3 consists of 16 residues. Per germline, CDR1 MGHRA and CDR2 YSYEKL. J gave up 2 bases and V 3 bases, and 7 bases lay outside the gene matches. The CDR3 DNA is TGCGCCAGCAGCCACACAGGGGCCCGGGGCAATCAGCCCCAGCATTTT. Translating it yields CASSHTGARGNQPQHF.

The sample holds one count of this clone. The chain joins TRBV27 to TRBJ2-1; 11 nucleotides align to TRBD2. Germline values: CDR1 MNHEY, CDR2 SMNVEV (reference sequence). The ends lost 4 bases at V and 3 bases at J; junction bases unmatched: 5. The CDR3 totals 16 residues. The CDR3: CASSSSGLADYNEQFF. Written as DNA, the CDR3 is TGTGCCAGCAGTTCCTCGGGACTAGCGGACTACAATGAGCAGTTCTTC.